This T cell receptor beta chain was found in a study of metastatic and nonmetastatic thyroid tumors. About the study: Comparative analysis of repertoires was undertaken across blood and tumor or nodule tissue obtained from malignant and benign thyroid patients. General observations from the study: It was reportedly found that TCR beta diversity was significantly higher in malignant thyroid tumors than in benign nodules, a difference seen in both blood and tumor samples.

The V end lost 8 bases, the J end lost 4 bases, and 20 bases lay between the germline ends. CDR1 SNHLY and CDR2 FYNNEI come from the germline V gene. CDR3 length: 15 residues. TCRdb reanalyzed the PCR reads via MiXCR. The repertoire holds tens of thousands of clones, with about 4.1% as singletons. Each patient came to thyroid surgery without any prior treatment (of any kind). With regard to this clone: The antigen remains unidentified. One base away lies a much larger clone, so this may be a sequencing read error.

The specimen was blood. This TCR was recovered from a female donor with papillary thyroid cancer or a benign thyroid nodule (not recorded which). Some clones in this sample may be carry-over from other donors' samples. The chain is built from TRBV2 and TRBJ2-5, with D possibly TRBD2 on 5 matching bases. CDR3 bases: TGTGCCAGCGCTGAAGAGAGGGCTTTCATAGAGACCCAGTACTTC. Encoded protein: CASAEERAFIETQYF.